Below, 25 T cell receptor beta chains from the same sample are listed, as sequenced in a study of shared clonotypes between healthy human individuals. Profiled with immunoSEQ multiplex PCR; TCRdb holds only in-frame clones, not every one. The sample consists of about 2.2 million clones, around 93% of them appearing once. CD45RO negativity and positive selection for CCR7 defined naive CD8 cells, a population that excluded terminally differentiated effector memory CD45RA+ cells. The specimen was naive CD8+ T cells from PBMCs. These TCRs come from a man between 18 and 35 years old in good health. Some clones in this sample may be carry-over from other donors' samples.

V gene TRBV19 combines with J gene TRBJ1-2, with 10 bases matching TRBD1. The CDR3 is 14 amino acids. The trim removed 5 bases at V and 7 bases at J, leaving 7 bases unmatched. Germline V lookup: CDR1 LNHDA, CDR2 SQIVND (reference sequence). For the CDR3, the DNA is TGTGCCAGTAGTTTCCCGACAGGGGGCATTGGCTACACCTTC. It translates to CASSFPTGGIGYTF. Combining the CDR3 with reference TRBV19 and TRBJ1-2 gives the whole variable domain DGGITQSPKYLFRKEGQNVTLSCEQNLNHDAMYWYRQDPGQGLRLIYYSQIVNDFQKGDIAEGYSVSREKKESFPLTVTSAQKNPTAFYLCASSFPTGGIGYTFGSGTRLTVV.

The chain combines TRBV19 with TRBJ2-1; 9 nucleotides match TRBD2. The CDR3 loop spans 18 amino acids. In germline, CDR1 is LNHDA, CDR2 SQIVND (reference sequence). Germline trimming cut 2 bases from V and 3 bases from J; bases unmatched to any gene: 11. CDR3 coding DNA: TGTGCCAGTAGTATATTAGGAGTAGCGGGAGCCTACTACAATGAGCAGTTCTTC. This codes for CASSILGVAGAYYNEQFF.

The CDR3: CASTPQGLMNEQFF. The DNA of the CDR3 is TGTGCCAGCACCCCTCAGGGCCTTATGAATGAGCAGTTCTTC. J is TRBJ2-1 and V is TRBV27, with D maybe TRBD1 (5 bases). CDR3 length: 14 amino acids. V lost 7 bases and J 7 bases, leaving 17 bases between the germline ends. Germline V CDR1 and CDR2: MNHEY, SMNVEV (reference sequence).

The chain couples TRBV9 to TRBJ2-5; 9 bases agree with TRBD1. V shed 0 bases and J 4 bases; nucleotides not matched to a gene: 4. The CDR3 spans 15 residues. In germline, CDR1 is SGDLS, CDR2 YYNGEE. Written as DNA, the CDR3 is TGTGCCAGCAGCGTAGGGGGACAGGGATCAGAGACCCAGTACTTC. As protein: CASSVGGQGSETQYF.

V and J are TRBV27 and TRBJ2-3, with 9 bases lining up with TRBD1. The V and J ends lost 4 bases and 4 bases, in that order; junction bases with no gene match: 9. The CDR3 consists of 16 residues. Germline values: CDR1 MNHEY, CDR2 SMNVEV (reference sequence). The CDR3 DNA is TGTGCCAGCAGTTCGCGGACAGGGGTGTTCCCAGATACGCAGTATTTT. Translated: CASSSRTGVFPDTQYF.

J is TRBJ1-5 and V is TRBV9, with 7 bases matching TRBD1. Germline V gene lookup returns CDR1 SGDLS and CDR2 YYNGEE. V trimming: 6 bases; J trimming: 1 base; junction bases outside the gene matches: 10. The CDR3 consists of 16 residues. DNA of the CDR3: TGTGCCAGCACCCCCGGGCAGGGGGAAAGCAATCAGCCCCAGCATTTT. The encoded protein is CASTPGQGESNQPQHF.

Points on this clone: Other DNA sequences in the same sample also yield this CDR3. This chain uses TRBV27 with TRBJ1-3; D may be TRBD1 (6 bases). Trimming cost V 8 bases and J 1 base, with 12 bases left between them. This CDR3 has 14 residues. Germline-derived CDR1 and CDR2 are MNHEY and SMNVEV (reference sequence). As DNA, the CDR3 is TGTGCCAGCCGAGAAACAGGGTCTGGAAACACCATATATTTT. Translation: CASRETGSGNTIYF.

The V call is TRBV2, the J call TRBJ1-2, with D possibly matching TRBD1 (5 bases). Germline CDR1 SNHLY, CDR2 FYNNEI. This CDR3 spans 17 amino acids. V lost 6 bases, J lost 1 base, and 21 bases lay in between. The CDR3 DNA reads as TGTGCCAGCAGCGGGGCTCGGCTGGGCGGATATAACTATGGCTACACCTTC. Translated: CASSGARLGGYNYGYTF.

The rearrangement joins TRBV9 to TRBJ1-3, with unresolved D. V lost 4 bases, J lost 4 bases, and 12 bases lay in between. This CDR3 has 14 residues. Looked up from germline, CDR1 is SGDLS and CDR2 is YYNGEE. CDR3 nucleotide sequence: TGTGCCAGCAGCCCCCCCGACGGGGGAAACACCATATATTTT. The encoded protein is CASSPPDGGNTIYF.

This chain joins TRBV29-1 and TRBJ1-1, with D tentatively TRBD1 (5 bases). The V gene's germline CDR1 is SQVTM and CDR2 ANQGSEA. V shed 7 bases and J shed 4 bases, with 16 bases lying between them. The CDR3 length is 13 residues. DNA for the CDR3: TGCAGCGCTTGGGGGGGAGGTGGCACTGAAGCTTTCTTT. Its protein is CSAWGGGGTEAFF. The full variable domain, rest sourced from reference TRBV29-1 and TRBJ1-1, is SAVISQKPSRDICQRGTSLTIQCQVDSQVTMMFWYRQQPGQSLTLIATANQGSEATYESGFVIDKFPISRPNLTFSTLTVSNMSPEDSSIYLCSAWGGGGTEAFFGQGTRLTVV.

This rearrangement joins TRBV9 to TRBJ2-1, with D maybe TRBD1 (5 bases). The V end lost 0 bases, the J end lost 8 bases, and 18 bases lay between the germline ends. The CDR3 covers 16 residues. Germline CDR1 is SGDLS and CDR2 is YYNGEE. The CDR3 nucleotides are TGTGCCAGCAGCGTAGTCGGCGGACATCTCAGGGATGAGCAGTTCTTC. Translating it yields CASSVVGGHLRDEQFF.

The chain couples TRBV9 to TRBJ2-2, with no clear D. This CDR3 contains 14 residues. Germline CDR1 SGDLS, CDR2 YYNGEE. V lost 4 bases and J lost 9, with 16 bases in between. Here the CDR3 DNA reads TGTGCCAGCAGCCCCCGGACCCCCCTCCGGGAGCTGTTTTTT. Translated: CASSPRTPLRELFF.

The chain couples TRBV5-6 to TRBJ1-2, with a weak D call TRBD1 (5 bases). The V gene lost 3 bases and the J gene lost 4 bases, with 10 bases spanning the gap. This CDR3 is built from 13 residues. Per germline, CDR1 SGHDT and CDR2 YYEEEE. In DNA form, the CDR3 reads TGTGCCAGCAGCTGGGGACCGAGCTATGGCTACACCTTC. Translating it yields CASSWGPSYGYTF. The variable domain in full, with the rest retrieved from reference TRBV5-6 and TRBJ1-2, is DAGVTQSPTHLIKTRGQQVTLRCSPKSGHDTVSWYQQALGQGPQFIFQYYEEEERQRGNFPDRFSGHQFPNYSSELNVNALLLGDSALYLCASSWGPSYGYTFGSGTRLTVV.

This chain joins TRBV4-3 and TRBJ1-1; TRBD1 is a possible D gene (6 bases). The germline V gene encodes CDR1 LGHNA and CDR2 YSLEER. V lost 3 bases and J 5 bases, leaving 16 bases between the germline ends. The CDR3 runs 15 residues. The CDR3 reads CASSHGKTGITEAFF. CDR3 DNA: TGCGCCAGCAGCCATGGGAAAACAGGGATTACTGAAGCTTTCTTT.

Here the CDR3 reads CASSLSELVMNTEAFF. For the CDR3, the DNA is TGTGCCAGCAGTTTATCAGAGCTCGTGATGAACACTGAAGCTTTCTTT. This chain links TRBV28 with TRBJ1-1; D not certain. Per germline, CDR1 MDHEN and CDR2 SYDVKM. V was pared by 1 base and J by 0 bases, with 12 bases between. This CDR3 spans 16 amino acids.

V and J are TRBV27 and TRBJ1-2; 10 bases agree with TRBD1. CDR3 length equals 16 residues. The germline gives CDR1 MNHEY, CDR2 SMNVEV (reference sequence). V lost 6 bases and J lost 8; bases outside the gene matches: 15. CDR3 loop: CASSLGIRTGGRGYTF. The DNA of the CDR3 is TGTGCCAGCAGCCTGGGGATCAGGACAGGGGGGCGAGGCTACACCTTC.

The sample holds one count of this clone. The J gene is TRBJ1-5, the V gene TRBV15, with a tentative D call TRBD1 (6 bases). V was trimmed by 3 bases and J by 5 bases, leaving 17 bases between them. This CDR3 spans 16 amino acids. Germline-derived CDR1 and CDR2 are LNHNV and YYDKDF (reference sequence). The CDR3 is CATSSAKGGGHQPQHF. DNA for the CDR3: TGTGCCACCAGCAGTGCCAAAGGGGGGGGCCATCAGCCCCAGCATTTT.

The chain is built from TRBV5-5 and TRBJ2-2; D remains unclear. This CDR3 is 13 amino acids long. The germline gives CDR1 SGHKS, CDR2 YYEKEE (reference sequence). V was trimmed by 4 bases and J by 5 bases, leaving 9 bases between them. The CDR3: CASSHSETGELFF. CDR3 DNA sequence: TGTGCCAGCAGCCACTCGGAGACCGGGGAGCTGTTTTTT.

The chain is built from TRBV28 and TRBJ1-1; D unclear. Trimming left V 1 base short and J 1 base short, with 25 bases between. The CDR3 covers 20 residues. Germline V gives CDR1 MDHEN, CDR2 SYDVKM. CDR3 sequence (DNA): TGTGCCAGCAGTTTATTTAGGCGAGGTCTGGAAGGGCCTGAGAACACTGAAGCTTTCTTT. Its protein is CASSLFRRGLEGPENTEAFF.

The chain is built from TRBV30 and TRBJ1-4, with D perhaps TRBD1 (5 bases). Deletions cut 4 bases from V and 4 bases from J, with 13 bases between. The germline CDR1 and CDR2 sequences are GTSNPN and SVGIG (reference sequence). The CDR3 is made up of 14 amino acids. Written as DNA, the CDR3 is TGTGCCTGGAACGCTGGCGGGGGTAATGAAAAACTGTTTTTT. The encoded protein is CAWNAGGGNEKLFF.

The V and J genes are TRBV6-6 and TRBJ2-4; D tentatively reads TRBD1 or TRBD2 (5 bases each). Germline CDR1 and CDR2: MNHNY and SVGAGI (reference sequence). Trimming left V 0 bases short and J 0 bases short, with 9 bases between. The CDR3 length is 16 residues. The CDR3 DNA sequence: TGTGCCAGCAGTTACTCGAGGGACCTAGCCAAAAACATTCAGTACTTC. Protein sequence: CASSYSRDLAKNIQYF.

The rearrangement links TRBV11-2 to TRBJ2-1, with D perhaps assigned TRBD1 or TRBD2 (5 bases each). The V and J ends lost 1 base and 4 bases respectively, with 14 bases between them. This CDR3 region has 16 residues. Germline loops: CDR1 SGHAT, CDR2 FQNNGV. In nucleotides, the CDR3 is TGTGCCAGCAGCTTAGGTACGGGGTGGGGGTACAATGAGCAGTTCTTC. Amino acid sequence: CASSLGTGWGYNEQFF.

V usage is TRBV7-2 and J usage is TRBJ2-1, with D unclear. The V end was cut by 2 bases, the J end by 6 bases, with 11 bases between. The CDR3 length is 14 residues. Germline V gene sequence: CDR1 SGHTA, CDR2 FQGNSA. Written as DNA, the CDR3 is TGTGCCAGCAGCTTACGGCTTCTCCTCAATGAGCAGTTCTTC. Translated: CASSLRLLLNEQFF. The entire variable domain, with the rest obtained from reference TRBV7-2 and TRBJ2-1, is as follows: GAGVSQSPSNKVTEKGKDVELRCDPISGHTALYWYRQSLGQGLEFLIYFQGNSAPDKSGLPSDRFSAERTGGSVSTLTIQRTQQEDSAVYLCASSLRLLLNEQFFGPGTRLTVL.

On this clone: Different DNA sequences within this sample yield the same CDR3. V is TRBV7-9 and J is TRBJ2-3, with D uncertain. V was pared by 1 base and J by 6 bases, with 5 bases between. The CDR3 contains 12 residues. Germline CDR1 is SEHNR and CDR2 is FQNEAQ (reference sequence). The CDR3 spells CASSLGRDTQYF. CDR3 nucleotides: TGTGCCAGCAGCTTAGGACGGGATACGCAGTATTTT.

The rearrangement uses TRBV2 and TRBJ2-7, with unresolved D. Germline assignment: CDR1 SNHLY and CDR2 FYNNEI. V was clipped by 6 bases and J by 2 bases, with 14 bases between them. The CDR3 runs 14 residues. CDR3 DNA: TGTGCCAGCAGGCCCGGCCCTCGGGCCTACGAGCAGTACTTC. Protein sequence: CASRPGPRAYEQYF.